This TCR beta chain stems from a study of CD8 T cells in Susac syndrome. Germline assignment: CDR1 SGDLS and CDR2 YYNGEE. The CDR3 length is 13 residues. The V end was cut by 0 bases, the J end by 5 bases, with 6 bases between. RNA, at about 0.5 to 1 ug, was reverse transcribed with random hexamers. TCRdb ran MiXCR on the immunoSEQ multiplex PCR reads and lists one entry per CDR3 protein. The table includes about 130,000 distinct CDR3 sequences, 95% detected once. The sequenced sample was CD8+ T cells from PBMCs. The TCR originated in a human donor with Susac syndrome. The chain employs TRBV9 and TRBJ1-5, with D uncertain. The CDR3 nucleotides are TGTGCCAGCAGCGTAGATGTTGATCAGCCCCAGCATTTT. Its translation: CASSVDVDQPQHF.